The next 8 T cell receptor beta chains were all read from a single sample in a study of regulatory T cells in long-lasting Graves disease. Time point meaning: newly diagnosed GD, antithyroid drugs for less than 3 months. TCR sequences were obtained from RNA taken from PBMCs. Libraries of TCR beta came from iRepertoire HTBI primers plus Arm-PCR of CDR3 regions. Each CDR3 protein is one row after TCRdb ran MiXCR on the multiplex PCR reads. The sample lists more than 400,000 distinct CDR3 sequences, 16% occurring once. The sample was also linked to a second study, of T cells in Graves' hyperthyroidism and ophthalmopathy.

Sequencing used peripheral blood mononuclear cells (PBMCs), obtained at new diagnosis, from a patient treated with antithyroid drugs. Every receptor here comes from a man aged 35 to 55 with Graves disease.

This clonotype was seen repeatedly, ten times or more. The gene calls are TRBV2 and TRBJ2-7; D is possibly TRBD1 (5 bases). V lost 7 bases to trimming and J lost 2 bases, with 15 bases between them. Germline loops: CDR1 SNHLY, CDR2 FYNNEI. The length of the CDR3 is 14 residues. The CDR3 region is CASTRQGTTYEQYF. In nucleotides, the CDR3 is TGTGCCAGCACGCGTCAGGGCACAACCTACGAGCAGTACTTC.

This clonotype has a handful of counts. The chain combines TRBV12-5 with TRBJ2-5, with TRBD2 matching over 9 bases. Germline values: CDR1 LGHNT, CDR2 FRNRAP. This CDR3 region has 18 residues. J lost 4 bases, V lost 7 bases, and 19 bases had no gene match. CDR3 DNA sequence: TGTGCTAGTGCACCGTTACCCCCTCATAGCGGGAGCCGAGAGACCCAGTACTTC. This translates into CASAPLPPHSGSRETQYF.

J is TRBJ2-2 and V is TRBV2; TRBD2 might be the D (5 bases). The CDR3 is 13 amino acids. Trimming stripped 10 bases from V and 7 bases from J, with 16 bases between. CDR1 and CDR2 from the germline V gene are SNHLY and FYNNEI. The CDR3 DNA reads TGTGCCACATCTACCCCCGGGATCGGGGAGCTGTTTTTT. Translating it yields CATSTPGIGELFF.

J is TRBJ1-5 and V is TRBV7-9; D is unclear. The V end lost 2 bases, the J end lost 5 bases, and 7 bases lay between the germline ends. CDR3 length: 13 residues. CDR1 and CDR2 (germline): SEHNR, FQNEAQ (reference sequence). As DNA, the CDR3 is TGTGCCAGCAGCTTACACGGGGATCAGCCCCAGCATTTT. Protein: CASSLHGDQPQHF.

The chain links TRBV24-1 to TRBJ2-1; the D gene is possibly TRBD2 (7 bases). Germline values: CDR1 KGHDR, CDR2 SFDVKD. The germline V and J ends were trimmed by 3 bases and 6 bases, with 20 bases remaining between them. The CDR3 sequence is 17 residues long. CDR3 coding DNA: TGTGCCACCAGTGATCCCCGCCCGGGGGGCGGTATCAATGAGCAGTTCTTC. It encodes CATSDPRPGGGINEQFF.

This clonotype was counted at least ten times. The chain couples TRBV6-5 to TRBJ2-7, with D perhaps TRBD1 (6 bases). This CDR3 is 15 amino acids long. Trimming removed 0 bases from V and 0 bases from J, with 9 bases in between. Germline V gene lookup returns CDR1 MNHEY and CDR2 SVGAGI. The CDR3 DNA reads TGTGCCAGCAGTTACTCTTTGGACAGCTCCTACGAGCAGTACTTC. Translated: CASSYSLDSSYEQYF.

This clonotype was picked up many times. The chain is built from TRBV2 and TRBJ2-3, with 7 bases identical to TRBD1. The trim removed 5 bases at V and 2 bases at J, leaving 4 bases unmatched. Looked up from germline, CDR1 is SNHLY and CDR2 is FYNNEI. The CDR3 loop spans 14 amino acids. This chain's CDR3 is CASSRTGITDTQYF. CDR3 nucleotide sequence: TGTGCCAGCAGTCGGACAGGAATCACAGATACGCAGTATTTT.

This clonotype was seen ten or more times. The J gene is TRBJ2-7, the V gene TRBV12-5; D remains ambiguous. Trimming took off 2 bases at V and 6 bases at J, with 8 bases between the two ends. Germline assignment: CDR1 LGHNT and CDR2 FRNRAP. CDR3 length: 12 amino acids. DNA of the CDR3: TGTGCTAGTGGTTTGTTCGGATCCGAGCAGTACTTC. Protein product: CASGLFGSEQYF.